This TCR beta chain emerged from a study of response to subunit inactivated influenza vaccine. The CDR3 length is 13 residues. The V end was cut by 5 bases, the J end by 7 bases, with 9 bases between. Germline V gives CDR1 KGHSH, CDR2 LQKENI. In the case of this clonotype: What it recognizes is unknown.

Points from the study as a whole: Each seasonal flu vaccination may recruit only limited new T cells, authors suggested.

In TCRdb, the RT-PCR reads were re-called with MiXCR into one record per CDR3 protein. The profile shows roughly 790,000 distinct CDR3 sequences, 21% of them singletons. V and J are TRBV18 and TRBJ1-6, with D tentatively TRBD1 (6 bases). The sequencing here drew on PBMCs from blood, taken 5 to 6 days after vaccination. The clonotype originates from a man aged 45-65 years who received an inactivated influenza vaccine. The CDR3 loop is CASSTGKNSPLHF. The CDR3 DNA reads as TGTGCCAGCTCAACAGGGAAAAATTCACCCCTCCACTTT.